One and the same sample provided the 27 T cell receptor beta chains below, sequenced in a study of T-cell memory formation after mild COVID-19 (dated by TCRdb to the early 2020s). The library was prepared using 5' RACE. Instrument used: Illumina NovaSeq 6000. TCRdb took the public reads, trimmed them with fastp at Q25, ran MiXCR for clone calling and kept in-frame beta chains. Rows with a matching CDR3 protein are joined into one entry that keeps the most common DNA and genes. In this sample the table shows about 430,000 distinct CDR3 sequences, 15% to 20% of which occur a single time. Around a fifth of the sample lies in the top ten. The sequencing input was PBMCs or a T cell subset sorted from them (not recorded which). These receptors came from a man between 18 and 29 years old who had mild COVID-19 (a few samples of this study predate the infection). The sample titles of this study are shuffled in the database, so cell type and time point are left out; the donor was told from shared clones.

This clonotype was recorded a few times. The rearrangement uses TRBV7-9 and TRBJ2-6, with D tentatively TRBD1 (6 bases). This CDR3 comprises 14 residues. Looked up from germline, CDR1 is SEHNR and CDR2 is FQNEAQ (reference sequence). V shed 6 bases and J shed 5 bases, with 11 bases lying between them. Here the CDR3 reads CASSGTTRANVLTF. CDR3 bases: TGTGCCAGCAGTGGGACAACTCGGGCCAACGTCCTGACTTTC.

The V call is TRBV10-3, the J call TRBJ2-7; the D gene could be TRBD1 or TRBD2 (5 bases each). Germline CDR1 and CDR2: ENHRY and SYGVKD. With 3 bases removed from V and 0 bases from J, the gap between germline ends came to 9 bases. The CDR3 loop spans 14 amino acids. CDR3 sequence: CAISDWGFSYEQYF. The CDR3 coding sequence is TGTGCCATCAGTGATTGGGGGTTCTCCTACGAGCAGTACTTC.

There are a few counts of this clonotype. The rearrangement joins TRBV6-5 to TRBJ2-3; TRBD2 agrees at 8 bases. CDR1 is MNHEY and CDR2 is SVGAGI in the germline V gene. With 2 bases clipped from V and 2 bases from J, the junction kept 3 bases outside the gene matches. The CDR3 is 15 amino acids. CDR3 nucleotide sequence: TGTGCCAGCAGTTACGTGCGGGGGGCCACAGATACGCAGTATTTT. It yields the protein CASSYVRGATDTQYF.

The rearrangement uses TRBV6-5 and TRBJ1-2, with no clear D. Deletions cut 7 bases from V and 6 bases from J, with 21 bases between. Germline V gene lookup returns CDR1 MNHEY and CDR2 SVGAGI. The length of the CDR3 is 15 residues. CDR3 residues: CASKQGPSETDGYTF. CDR3 bases: TGTGCCAGCAAGCAAGGACCAAGCGAGACGGATGGCTACACCTTC.

This clonotype was detected a few times. The chain carries TRBV5-1 and TRBJ2-1, with 7 nucleotides matching TRBD2. The CDR3 sequence is 15 residues long. The junction had 10 bases not matched to a gene; V was cut back by 3 bases and J by 7 bases. The germline gives CDR1 SGHRS, CDR2 YFSETQ. Here the CDR3 reads CASSSWRLAPNEQFF. In DNA form, the CDR3 reads TGCGCCAGCAGCTCCTGGCGACTAGCCCCAAATGAGCAGTTCTTC.

CDR3 DNA: TGTGCCAGCAAGGGGAAGGGCCGCACAGATACGCAGTATTTT. Translation: CASKGKGRTDTQYF. The chain joins TRBV5-6 to TRBJ2-3; D perhaps matches TRBD1 (5 bases). The germline V and J ends were trimmed by 6 bases and 1 base, with 12 bases remaining between them. This CDR3 comprises 14 residues. Germline V gives CDR1 SGHDT, CDR2 YYEEEE. Combining the CDR3 with reference TRBV5-6 and TRBJ2-3 gives the whole variable domain DAGVTQSPTHLIKTRGQQVTLRCSPKSGHDTVSWYQQALGQGPQFIFQYYEEEERQRGNFPDRFSGHQFPNYSSELNVNALLLGDSALYLCASKGKGRTDTQYFGPGTRLTVL.

The chain links TRBV3-1 to TRBJ1-2; possibly TRBD1 for D (6 bases). V was clipped by 1 base and J by 6 bases, with 6 bases between them. CDR3 length: 12 residues. Germline V gene data show CDR1 as LGHDT and CDR2 as YNNKEL (reference sequence). The CDR3 nucleotides read TGTGCCAGCAGCCAAGCAGGGGATGGCTACACCTTC. Translated: CASSQAGDGYTF.

This clonotype was seen more than once but under ten times. The CDR3 reads CASSPLRGHGYEQYV. CDR3 bases: TGTGCCAGCAGTCCACTCCGGGGACACGGCTACGAGCAGTACGTC. The V and J genes are TRBV6-1 and TRBJ2-7; tentative D call: TRBD1 (6 bases). There are 15 residues in the CDR3. Germline values: CDR1 MNHNS, CDR2 SASEGT. Trimming pared 5 bases from V and 3 bases from J, leaving 17 bases between.

In its sample, this clonotype was seen a few times. V is TRBV5-1 and J is TRBJ1-5; weak D call: TRBD1 (6 bases). The V gene lost 0 bases and the J gene lost 10 bases, with 14 bases spanning the gap. This CDR3 contains 14 residues. Germline CDR1 SGHRS, CDR2 YFSETQ. The CDR3 sequence is CASSLEGGIYPQHF. CDR3 in DNA: TGCGCCAGCAGCTTGGAAGGGGGGATCTATCCCCAGCATTTT.

This clonotype has only a few counts. The rearrangement uses TRBV23-1 and TRBJ2-3; 8 bases map to TRBD1. TRBV23-1 is placed among ORFs of uncertain function. J was trimmed by 0 bases and V by 0 bases; bases with no gene match: 11. This CDR3 has 19 residues. The CDR3 spells CASSQSPLPDRDSTDTQYF. The CDR3 DNA follows: TGCGCCAGCAGTCAATCGCCCCTCCCGGACAGGGATAGCACAGATACGCAGTATTTT.

The chain has TRBV4-1 and TRBJ2-5; TRBD1 matches at 7 bases. Losses at the gene ends were 3 bases for V and 3 bases for J; bases not matched to a gene: 10. This CDR3 spans 16 amino acids. The germline V gene encodes CDR1 MGHRA and CDR2 YSYEKL. Here the CDR3 reads CASSQPGQTVEETQYF. Written as DNA, the CDR3 is TGCGCCAGCAGCCAGCCGGGACAGACCGTGGAAGAGACCCAGTACTTC.

This clonotype occurred a few times. J is TRBJ2-3 and V is TRBV29-1; 9 bases map to TRBD2. Germline assignment: CDR1 SQVTM and CDR2 ANQGSEA. J was trimmed by 9 bases and V by 3 bases; bases with no gene match: 10. This CDR3 has 14 amino acids. CDR3 amino acids: CSVDVAGGGGTQYF. Here the CDR3 DNA reads TGCAGCGTTGATGTGGCGGGGGGGGGCGGAACGCAGTATTTT.

The chain employs TRBV4-2 and TRBJ1-1, with D hard to call. The V and J ends lost 0 bases and 5 bases respectively, with 13 bases between them. The CDR3 sequence is 15 residues long. Germline CDR1 LGHNA, CDR2 YNFKEQ. The CDR3 DNA reads as TGTGCCAGCAGCCAAGATCTTGCGGCGGGTACTGAAGCTTTCTTT. As protein: CASSQDLAAGTEAFF.

This clonotype has more than one count but fewer than ten. As the CDR3 is not closed by the conserved phenylalanine or tryptophan, this likely results from a read error. The chain carries TRBV29-1 and TRBJ2-3, with TRBD2 matching 12 bases. CDR3 length: 16 amino acids. Germline assignment: CDR1 SQVTM and CDR2 ANQGSEA. Trimming at V came to 2 bases and at J to 6 bases, leaving 9 bases not matched to a gene. In DNA, the CDR3 is TGCAGCGTTGAATTTTGGACTAGCGGGGAATACGATACGCAGTATTCT. Residues: CSVEFWTSGEYDTQYS.

V gene TRBV6-2 or TRBV6-3 combines with J gene TRBJ2-1; D is perhaps TRBD1 (5 bases). Germline CDR1 and CDR2: MNHEY and SVGEGT. The V end lost 7 bases, the J end lost 3 bases, and 19 bases lay between the germline ends. The CDR3 is 16 residues long. CDR3: CASTPEQEFLYNEQFF. The CDR3 bases are TGTGCCAGCACCCCTGAACAGGAGTTTCTCTACAATGAGCAGTTCTTC.

The chain couples TRBV30 to TRBJ1-6; TRBD1 might be the D (5 bases). V lost 0 bases and J lost 7, with 7 bases in between. The germline V gene encodes CDR1 GTSNPN and CDR2 SVGIG (reference sequence). The CDR3 is 13 amino acids. The CDR3 loop reads CAWSVQGNSPLHF. The CDR3 DNA reads TGTGCCTGGAGTGTTCAGGGAAATTCACCCCTCCACTTT.

This clonotype appeared a few times. The chain employs TRBV18 and TRBJ1-1; D is unresolved. V lost 6 bases and J 2 bases, leaving 19 bases between the germline ends. The CDR3 extends over 16 amino acids. Germline V gene lookup returns CDR1 KGHSH and CDR2 LQKENI. The CDR3 is CASSQSTGWGNTEAFF. CDR3 DNA sequence: TGTGCCAGCTCTCAGTCGACCGGGTGGGGAAACACTGAAGCTTTCTTT. The whole variable domain, remainder taken from reference TRBV18 and TRBJ1-1, is NAGVMQNPRHLVRRRGQEARLRCSPMKGHSHVYWYRQLPEEGLKFMVYLQKENIIDESGMPKERFSAEFPKEGPSILRIQQVVRGDSAAYFCASSQSTGWGNTEAFFGQGTRLTVV.

This clonotype occurred a few times. The chain links TRBV11-2 to TRBJ2-7; no clear D gene. CDR1 SGHAT and CDR2 FQNNGV come from the germline V gene. The CDR3 runs to 11 residues. Trimming took off 5 bases at V and 8 bases at J, with 10 bases between the two ends. The CDR3 here is CASSPRRQQYF. In DNA form, the CDR3 reads TGTGCCAGCAGCCCACGTCGCCAGCAGTACTTC. The full variable domain, its missing parts supplied by reference TRBV11-2 and TRBJ2-7, is EAGVAQSPRYKIIEKRQSVAFWCNPISGHATLYWYQQILGQGPKLLIQFQNNGVVDDSQLPKDRFSAERLKGVDSTLKIQPAKLEDSAVYLCASSPRRQQYFGPGTRLTVT.

The chain combines TRBV3-2 with TRBJ2-7; the DNA was not used to check the table's D call, TRBD1. TRBV3-2 is a documented pseudogene. The CDR3 contains 15 residues. The CDR3 nucleotides read TGTGCCAGCAGCCACATCCGGGACAGGATCAACGAGCAGTACTTC. Translation: CASSHIRDRINEQYF.

This clonotype showed up just a few times. This sequence joins TRBV4-1 and TRBJ2-5; D is undetermined. Germline V lookup: CDR1 MGHRA, CDR2 YSYEKL. This CDR3 comprises 15 residues. Trimming cost V 1 base and J 5 bases, with 14 bases left between them. The CDR3 nucleotides read TGCGCCAGCAGCCAAGCACGGCGCGACTGGGAGACCCAGTACTTC. Translating gives CASSQARRDWETQYF.

The CDR3, as DNA: TGTGCCAGCAGTGAAATACAGGGGGCGAGTTACACCTTC. Protein: CASSEIQGASYTF. The chain has TRBV6-1 and TRBJ1-2; 9 nucleotides line up with TRBD1. Per germline, CDR1 MNHNS and CDR2 SASEGT. The CDR3 consists of 13 residues. The V and J ends lost 2 bases and 11 bases, in that order; junction bases with no gene match: 6.

The V gene is TRBV12-3 or TRBV12-4, the J gene TRBJ2-6, with TRBD1 matching over 10 bases. J was trimmed by 2 bases and V by 6 bases; bases with no gene match: 7. The CDR3 runs to 17 residues. The CDR3 here is CASRWDRGWTGANVLTF. The CDR3 DNA is TGTGCCAGCAGATGGGACAGGGGATGGACTGGGGCCAACGTCCTGACTTTC.

The chain couples TRBV4-3 to TRBJ2-1, with D hard to call. With 4 bases removed from V and 2 bases from J, the gap between germline ends came to 15 bases. The CDR3 runs 16 residues. Germline values: CDR1 LGHNA, CDR2 YSLEER. CDR3: CASSPVLGSPYNEQFF. For the CDR3, the DNA is TGCGCCAGCAGCCCAGTACTGGGATCCCCCTACAATGAGCAGTTCTTC.

This clonotype has only a few counts. The rearrangement links TRBV7-2 to TRBJ1-4; tentatively, D is TRBD1 (6 bases). V was shortened by 0 bases and J by 8 bases, with 16 bases between the two germline ends. The germline V gene encodes CDR1 SGHTA and CDR2 FQGNSA. The CDR3 runs to 16 residues. The CDR3 sequence: CASSLAPQGRGEKLFF. CDR3 nucleotide sequence: TGTGCCAGCAGCTTAGCACCCCAGGGGCGAGGGGAAAAACTGTTTTTT.

This clonotype was recorded at least ten times. The gene calls are TRBV7-9 and TRBJ1-1; D remains unclear. CDR3 length: 12 amino acids. Germline-derived CDR1 and CDR2 are SEHNR and FQNEAQ (reference sequence). V lost 7 bases to trimming and J lost 11 bases, with 17 bases between them. The CDR3 region is CASTLARERAFF. CDR3 sequence (DNA): TGTGCCAGCACCCTCGCCCGGGAGAGGGCTTTCTTT.

This clonotype came up a few times. This chain connects TRBV30 to TRBJ2-7; unclear D gene. V lost 0 bases and J lost 2, with 5 bases in between. CDR3 length: 12 residues. CDR1 is GTSNPN and CDR2 is SVGIG in the germline V gene (reference sequence). The CDR3 loop is CAWSVGAYEQYF. CDR3 coding DNA: TGTGCCTGGAGTGTTGGGGCCTACGAGCAGTACTTC. Full variable domain (rest looked up from reference TRBV30 and TRBJ2-7): SQTIHQWPATLVQPVGSPLSLECTVEGTSNPNLYWYRQAAGRGLQLLFYSVGIGQISSEVPQNLSASRPQDRQFILSSKKLLLSDSGFYLCAWSVGAYEQYFGPGTRLTVT.

V and J are TRBV5-1 and TRBJ2-2, with D possibly TRBD2 on 6 matching bases. The ends were cut back, 2 bases at V and 6 bases at J, with 11 bases in the middle. Germline CDR1 SGHRS, CDR2 YFSETQ. CDR3 length: 14 residues. The CDR3 loop is CASSFMGGAGELFF. DNA for the CDR3: TGCGCCAGCAGCTTTATGGGGGGAGCCGGGGAGCTGTTTTTT.